These T cell receptor beta chains were read from a single sample in a study of blood T cell repertoires in COVID-19. TCRdb keeps only in-frame clones here, not all; method: immunoSEQ multiplex PCR. The data show 140,000 or so clones, with 75% to 90% seen just once and about 5.1% held by the top ten. Sequenced sample: peripheral blood. The receptors come from a human donor in a cohort sampled during active COVID-19. The CDR3 runs from the conserved cysteine through the conserved F or W. Where a row states a size, it is once, few, many or the class of an expanded clone; other rows omit it.

v_gene: TRBV27; abundance: NA; CDR3aa: CASSPLTAGAMTQYF
v_gene: TRBV28; abundance: NA; CDR3aa: CASSITKDTQYF
v_gene: TRBV9; abundance: NA; CDR3aa: CASSARGGLAHPEGYNEQFF
v_gene: TRBV15; abundance: NA; CDR3aa: CATSRGRGLVTEAFF
v_gene: TRBV7-3; abundance: once; CDR3aa: CASSFGGSYNEQFF
v_gene: TRBV6-2/TRBV6-3; abundance: NA; CDR3aa: CASSTNHRGENQPQHF
v_gene: TRBV5-4; abundance: NA; CDR3aa: CASSPGSGRLTETQYF
v_gene: TRBV9; abundance: NA; CDR3aa: CASSVQGEMNTEAFF
v_gene: TRBV25-1; abundance: NA; CDR3aa: CASSESGTGFSPLHF
v_gene: TRBV5-1; abundance: once; CDR3aa: CASSLAGGGGFETQYF
v_gene: TRBV2; abundance: NA; CDR3aa: CASSGTGNQPQHF
v_gene: TRBV3-1/TRBV3-2; abundance: once; CDR3aa: CASSQPGQGTEAFF
v_gene: TRBV6-1; abundance: NA; CDR3aa: CASSEGGGADTQYF